The 16 T cell receptor beta chains below come from one sample, sequenced in a study of blood T cell repertoires in COVID-19. Using immunoSEQ multiplex PCR, the repertoire was profiled, and TCRdb retains in-frame clones only, with some absent. The table shows over 350,000 clones, with about 85% occurring only once. Input material: PBMCs or T cells enriched from blood (not recorded which). The receptor set was obtained from a woman younger than 30 with acute COVID-19.

The gene calls are TRBV19 and TRBJ2-2; 13 bases map to TRBD2. The CDR3 contains 15 residues. Germline V gives CDR1 LNHDA, CDR2 SQIVND (reference sequence). V shed 8 bases and J 5 bases; nucleotides not matched to a gene: 5. The CDR3 sequence: CASQTSGGSTGELFF. DNA for the CDR3: TGTGCCAGTCAGACTAGCGGGGGGTCGACCGGGGAGCTGTTTTTT. The complete variable domain, with remaining parts taken from reference TRBV19 and TRBJ2-2, reads DGGITQSPKYLFRKEGQNVTLSCEQNLNHDAMYWYRQDPGQGLRLIYYSQIVNDFQKGDIAEGYSVSREKKESFPLTVTSAQKNPTAFYLCASQTSGGSTGELFFGEGSRLTVL.

The V and J genes are TRBV19 and TRBJ2-5; tentatively, D is TRBD1 (6 bases). The V and J ends lost 9 bases and 5 bases respectively, with 16 bases between them. The CDR3 is 13 residues long. CDR1 and CDR2 from the germline V gene are LNHDA and SQIVND (reference sequence). CDR3 in amino acids: CARAQGMGETQYF. The DNA of the CDR3 is TGTGCCAGGGCACAGGGCATGGGGGAGACCCAGTACTTC.

The DNA for the CDR3 is TGTGCTAGTGGCTCGGGACAGGGCGACTATGGCTACACCTTC. This gives the protein CASGSGQGDYGYTF. The chain has TRBV12-5 and TRBJ1-2, with 9 bases matching TRBD1. The CDR3 is 14 residues long. Germline V CDR1 and CDR2: LGHNT, FRNRAP. V gave up 6 bases and J gave up 3 bases; unmatched junction bases: 5. Drawing the rest from reference TRBV12-5 and TRBJ1-2, the complete variable domain is DARVTQTPRHKVTEMGQEVTMRCQPILGHNTVFWYRQTMMQGLELLAYFRNRAPLDDSGMPKDRFSAEMPDATLATLKIQPSEPRDSAVYFCASGSGQGDYGYTFGSGTRLTVV.

The chain employs TRBV19 and TRBJ2-7, with a weak D call TRBD1 (6 bases). This CDR3 comprises 13 residues. Per the germline V gene, CDR1 is LNHDA and CDR2 is SQIVND (reference sequence). Trimming pared 10 bases from V and 3 bases from J, leaving 16 bases between. DNA for the CDR3: TGTGCCAAACCAATTCACAGGGACTACGAGCAGTACTTC. Translation gives CAKPIHRDYEQYF.

The chain has TRBV6-1 and TRBJ2-3, with no clear D. V was pared by 2 bases and J by 0 bases, with 9 bases between. The germline gives CDR1 MNHNS, CDR2 SASEGT. The CDR3 is 15 amino acids. CDR3 sequence reads: CASSEQTASTDTQYF. In DNA form, the CDR3 reads TGTGCCAGCAGTGAACAGACTGCCAGCACAGATACGCAGTATTTT.

This clone was detected a few times. The chain employs TRBV5-8 and TRBJ2-2; D might be TRBD1 (6 bases). The CDR3 consists of 12 residues. Germline assignment: CDR1 SGHTS and CDR2 YDEGEE. The V end lost 10 bases, the J end lost 5 bases, and 12 bases lay between the germline ends. CDR3 nucleotides: TGTGCCCTAAGGGGGTCTACCGGGGAGCTGTTTTTT. Translation: CALRGSTGELFF. The variable domain in full, completed from reference TRBV5-8 and TRBJ2-2, reads EAGVTQSPTHLIKTRGQQATLRCSPISGHTSVYWYQQALGLGLQFLLWYDEGEERNRGNFPPRFSGRQFPNYSSELNVNALELEDSALYLCALRGSTGELFFGEGSRLTVL.

This clone was found once. V is TRBV9 and J is TRBJ2-1; no firm D call. CDR1 SGDLS and CDR2 YYNGEE come from the germline V gene. V was clipped by 0 bases and J by 6 bases, with 10 bases between them. This CDR3 spans 14 amino acids. In nucleotides, the CDR3 is TGTGCCAGCAGCGTAGCTACGGGTGTCAATGAGCAGTTCTTC. Its protein product is CASSVATGVNEQFF.

The V gene is TRBV28, the J gene TRBJ2-7; D call uncertain. V lost 8 bases to trimming and J lost 0 bases, with 14 bases between them. Germline V gives CDR1 MDHEN, CDR2 SYDVKM. The CDR3 loop spans 14 amino acids. The CDR3 DNA sequence: TGTGCCAGCTCCCGCCTTTCTATCTCCTACGAGCAGTACTTC. Translated: CASSRLSISYEQYF.

The rearrangement joins TRBV4-1 to TRBJ2-7; D possibly corresponds to TRBD1 (6 bases). The CDR3 consists of 15 residues. V lost 1 base to trimming and J lost 2 bases, with 12 bases between them. CDR1 and CDR2 (germline): MGHRA, YSYEKL. In DNA, the CDR3 is TGCGCCAGCAGCCAAGTCCAAGGGGGTCCCTACGAGCAGTACTTC. The encoded protein is CASSQVQGGPYEQYF.

In its sample, this clone was seen once. The genes are TRBV10-3 and TRBJ2-7; 8 bases agree with TRBD2. The junction had 4 bases not matched to a gene; V was cut back by 0 bases and J by 6 bases. The length of the CDR3 is 14 residues. Germline values: CDR1 ENHRY, CDR2 SYGVKD. The CDR3 region has the DNA TGTGCCATCAGTGAGTCTGGACTAGCCCGCGAGCAGTACTTC. This encodes CAISESGLAREQYF.

The gene calls are TRBV3-1 (or the pseudogene TRBV3-2) and TRBJ2-2; 9 positions agree with TRBD2. Germline CDR1 and CDR2: LGHDT and YNNKEL (reference sequence). The CDR3 runs 15 residues. J was trimmed by 3 bases and V by 4 bases; bases with no gene match: 3. CDR3 loop: CASSPTSGHTGELFF. The DNA of the CDR3 is TGTGCCAGCAGCCCGACTAGCGGACACACCGGGGAGCTGTTTTTT.

V gene TRBV7-9 combines with J gene TRBJ1-4; unclear D gene. Trimming shortened V by 6 bases and J by 8 bases, and 16 bases separated the two germline ends. The CDR3 has 14 residues. Germline assignment: CDR1 SEHNR and CDR2 FQNEAQ (reference sequence). The CDR3 here is CASREEPSGEKLFF. In nucleotides, the CDR3 is TGTGCCAGCAGGGAAGAGCCGAGCGGCGAAAAACTGTTTTTT. The full variable domain, rest sourced from reference TRBV7-9 and TRBJ1-4, is DTGVSQNPRHKITKRGQNVTFRCDPISEHNRLYWYRQTLGQGPEFLTYFQNEAQLEKSRLLSDRFSAERPKGSFSTLEIQRTEQGDSAMYLCASREEPSGEKLFFGSGTQLSVL.

The rearrangement uses TRBV28 and TRBJ1-2; 7 nucleotides align to TRBD1. CDR1 MDHEN and CDR2 SYDVKM come from the germline V gene. After removal of 4 bases from V and 4 bases from J, the junction contained 12 bases not matched to a gene. The CDR3 is 16 amino acids. CDR3 sequence reads: CASSSQGQLNSYGYTF. CDR3 sequence (DNA): TGTGCCAGCAGTTCCCAGGGACAGCTTAATTCCTATGGCTACACCTTC.

The genes are TRBV7-2 and TRBJ2-1; the match to TRBD2 covers 8 bases. The CDR3 covers 14 residues. CDR1 SGHTA and CDR2 FQGNSA come from the germline V gene. After removal of 5 bases from V and 2 bases from J, the junction contained 2 bases not matched to a gene. The CDR3 protein is CASSAREAYNEQFF. The CDR3 nucleotides read TGTGCCAGCAGCGCGCGGGAGGCCTACAATGAGCAGTTCTTC.

The chain has TRBV7-9 and TRBJ1-6, with TRBD1 matching over 7 bases. Germline assignment: CDR1 SEHNR and CDR2 FQNEAQ (reference sequence). The V gene end was trimmed by 4 bases and the J gene end by 4 bases; junction bases not matched to a gene: 4. The CDR3 loop spans 15 amino acids. CDR3: CASSSTGVYNSPLHF. The CDR3 bases are TGTGCCAGCAGCTCAACAGGGGTTTATAATTCACCCCTCCACTTT.

On this clone itself: An end of the junction differs from the germline gene, which may be a read error. The V gene is TRBV6-1, the J gene TRBJ2-1, with D uncertain. The V gene's germline CDR1 is MNHNS and CDR2 SASEGT. This CDR3 is built from 16 residues. The CDR3 nucleotides are TGTGCCAGCAGTGTGATGCCCGGAGCCTCCCACAATGAGCAGTTCTTC. As protein: CASSVMPGASHNEQFF.